Sequencing of this T cell receptor beta chain was carried out in a study of T cells in localized non-small cell lung cancer. Study-level findings and limits: Maximal T cell clonality occurred in uninvolved adjacent lung, with tumor ranking below it.

This CDR3 is built from 15 residues. Per germline, CDR1 MNHNY and CDR2 SVGAGI (reference sequence). Trimming stripped 6 bases from V and 4 bases from J, with 18 bases between. Sequenced by immunoSEQ multiplex PCR; TCRdb stores in-frame clones only, minus some. The repertoire consists of roughly 38,000 clones, with 86% occurring once and the leading ten covering about 5.4%. As regards this clone: Its antigen is still unknown.

The source is a male donor older than 55 with stage II lung adenocarcinoma. The sample in question was peripheral blood mononuclear cells, obtained before any cancer treatment. The chain joins TRBV6-6 to TRBJ1-1; tentative D call: TRBD1 (6 bases). The CDR3 protein is CASRHNRDPSTEAFF. The CDR3 bases are TGTGCCAGCAGACACAACAGGGACCCGAGCACTGAAGCTTTCTTT.